This T cell receptor (beta chain) was captured in a study of T-cell reconstitution after alpha-beta-depleted transplantation in children. The V gene's germline CDR1 is SGHDT and CDR2 YYEEEE. The CDR3 is 16 residues long. Trimming left V 2 bases short and J 4 bases short, with 16 bases between. Construction of the TCRbeta library involved unique molecular identifiers. One entry per CDR3 protein results from TCRdb running MiXCR on the PCR reads. The data contain fewer than 550,000 distinct CDR3 sequences, about a sixth of them seen just once; the ten biggest clones take up roughly 27%. This clonotype was observed a few times.

This sequence originates from a boy under two years old who had a stem cell transplant for Wiskott-Aldrich syndrome, so the T cells may come from the graft donor. The chain combines TRBV5-6 with TRBJ2-1; D may be TRBD2 (6 bases). Sequences were derived from PBMCs, mostly from graft donor cells, sampled 360 days after TCRalphabeta/CD19-depleted stem cell transplant. CDR3 DNA sequence: TGTGCCAGCAGCTTCGGGTGGCGGGGACTTTACAATGAGCAGTTCTTC. As protein: CASSFGWRGLYNEQFF.